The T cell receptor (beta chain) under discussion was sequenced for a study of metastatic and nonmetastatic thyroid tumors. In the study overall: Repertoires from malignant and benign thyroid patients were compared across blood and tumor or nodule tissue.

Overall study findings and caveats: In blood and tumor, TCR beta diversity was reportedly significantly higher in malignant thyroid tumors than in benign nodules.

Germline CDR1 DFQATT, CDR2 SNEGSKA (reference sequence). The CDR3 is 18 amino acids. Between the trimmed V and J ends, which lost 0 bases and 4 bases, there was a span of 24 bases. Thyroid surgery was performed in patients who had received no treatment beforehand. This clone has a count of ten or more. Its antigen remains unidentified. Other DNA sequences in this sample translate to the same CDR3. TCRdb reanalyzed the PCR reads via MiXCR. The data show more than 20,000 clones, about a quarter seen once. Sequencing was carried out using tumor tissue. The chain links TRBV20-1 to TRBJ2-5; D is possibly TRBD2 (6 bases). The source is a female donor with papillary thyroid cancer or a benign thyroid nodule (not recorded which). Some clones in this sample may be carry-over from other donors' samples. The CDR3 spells CSARDRTRGGARGETQYF. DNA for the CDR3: TGCAGTGCTAGAGATCGAACCCGGGGTGGGGCGCGGGGAGAGACCCAGTACTTC.